This T cell receptor (beta chain) was documented in a study of cytomegalovirus exposure and HLA in healthy donors. PCR primers comprised 60 Vbeta and 13 Jbeta primers. Assay used: immunoSEQ multiplex PCR; TCRdb lists only in-frame clones, some missing. Among 110,000 to 150,000 clones listed, nearly 80% were seen once. Points from the study as a whole: Earlier results showed most TCR beta V segments being productive about 90% or about 30% of the time.

The J segment lost 4 bases and the V segment lost 0 bases, leaving 10 bases of the junction unmatched. The CDR3 sequence is 18 residues long. Germline lookup yields CDR1 SGHRS and CDR2 YFSETQ. Notes on this clone: Its antigen is currently unknown.

The sequence derives from a woman in her 30s in good health and CMV-seronegative. Sequenced material: PBMCs. J is TRBJ2-3 and V is TRBV5-1; 11 positions match TRBD1. The CDR3, as DNA: TGCGCCAGCAGCTTGGGGACAGGGGGCGCGGGAAGGTCAGATACGCAGTATTTT. It yields the protein CASSLGTGGAGRSDTQYF.